The source of this T cell receptor (beta chain) is a study of spatial heterogeneity in lung cancer. Study context: The authors sequenced available follow-up PBMC samples, taken a median of around 23 months after resection. Detection consistently captured more beta-chain sequences than alpha-chain sequences.

All TCR cDNA molecules were individually tagged with a unique molecular identifier. TCRdb used MiXCR to reprocess the 5' RACE reads, holding one entry per CDR3 protein. This table has under 150,000 distinct CDR3 sequences, more than 10% appearing once. This clonotype was seen a few times. The CDR3 loop spans 14 amino acids. Trimming took off 7 bases at V and 8 bases at J, with 20 bases between the two ends. CDR1 and CDR2 (germline): SQVTM, ANQGSEA. As to time point: blood at routine non-recurrence follow-up after resection. Unsorted whole RNA from tumor, nontumor lung or frozen PBMC underwent sequencing.

The specimen was PBMCs, collected at follow-up. The rearrangement uses TRBV29-1 and TRBJ1-4, with D tentatively TRBD1 (5 bases). The sequence came from a female donor with early-stage non-small cell lung cancer. The DNA for the CDR3 is TGCAGCGCCGTCTTCTCGGGGGTCGGAGAAAAACTGTTTTTT. Its translation is CSAVFSGVGEKLFF. Combining the CDR3 with reference TRBV29-1 and TRBJ1-4 gives the whole variable domain SAVISQKPSRDICQRGTSLTIQCQVDSQVTMMFWYRQQPGQSLTLIATANQGSEATYESGFVIDKFPISRPNLTFSTLTVSNMSPEDSSIYLCSAVFSGVGEKLFFGSGTQLSVL.